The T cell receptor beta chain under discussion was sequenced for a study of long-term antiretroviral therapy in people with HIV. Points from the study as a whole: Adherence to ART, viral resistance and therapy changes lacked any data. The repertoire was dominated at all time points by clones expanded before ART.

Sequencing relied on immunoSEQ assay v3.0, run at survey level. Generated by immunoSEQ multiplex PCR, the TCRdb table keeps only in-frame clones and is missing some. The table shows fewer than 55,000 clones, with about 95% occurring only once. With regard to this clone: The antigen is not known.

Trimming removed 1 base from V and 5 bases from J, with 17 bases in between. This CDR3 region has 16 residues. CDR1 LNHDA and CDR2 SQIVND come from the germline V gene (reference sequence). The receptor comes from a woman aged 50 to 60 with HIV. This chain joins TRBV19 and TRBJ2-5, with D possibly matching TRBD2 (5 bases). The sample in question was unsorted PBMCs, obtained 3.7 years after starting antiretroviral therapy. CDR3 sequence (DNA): TGTGCCAGTAGTATAGCGGTTAGCGTCGATTGGGAGACCCAGTACTTC. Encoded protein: CASSIAVSVDWETQYF.